The 19 T cell receptor beta chains below come from one sample, sequenced in a study of T cells in Graves' hyperthyroidism and ophthalmopathy. Amplified regions were TCR beta CDR3 sequences from RNA transcripts. A first-round RT-PCR of the TCR CDR3 used the HTBI primer set. MiXCR, applied by TCRdb to the multiplex PCR reads, yields one record per CDR3 protein. The repertoire holds 250,000 to 300,000 distinct CDR3 sequences, with roughly 15% as singletons. Sequencing used blood. These receptors all come from a woman aged 40 to 55 with Graves' hyperthyroidism.

In this sample, this clonotype turned up a few times. This rearrangement joins TRBV24-1 to TRBJ2-7, with TRBD2 identical over 13 bases. The length of the CDR3 is 20 residues. J was trimmed by 3 bases and V by 3 bases; bases with no gene match: 16. Germline CDR1 KGHDR, CDR2 SFDVKD. The CDR3 region has the DNA TGTGCCACCAGTGATCCCTCCCGGACTAGCGGGAGTCTATATATCTACGAGCAGTACTTC. Translated: CATSDPSRTSGSLYIYEQYF.

This clonotype was picked up many times. This rearrangement joins TRBV3-1 to TRBJ2-1; 12 positions agree with TRBD2. Per germline, CDR1 LGHDT and CDR2 YNNKEL (reference sequence). V trimming: 4 bases; J trimming: 3 bases; junction bases outside the gene matches: 4. The CDR3 extends over 16 amino acids. The CDR3 DNA follows: TGTGCCAGCAGCCCCCGACTAGCGGGAGACTACAATGAGCAGTTCTTC. Encoded protein: CASSPRLAGDYNEQFF.

This clonotype was counted ten times or more. The chain combines TRBV2 with TRBJ2-7; 8 bases match TRBD1. CDR1 and CDR2 (germline): SNHLY, FYNNEI. Trimming cost V 6 bases and J 7 bases; bases outside gene matches: 8. The CDR3 loop spans 13 amino acids. CDR3 amino acids: CASRGQGTGEQYF. The CDR3 nucleotides read TGTGCCAGCAGAGGACAGGGAACGGGGGAGCAGTACTTC.

This clonotype was counted at least ten times. The chain carries TRBV30 and TRBJ1-5, with D possibly being TRBD1 (5 bases). This CDR3 region has 13 residues. Trimming took 1 base from V and 2 from J, leaving 6 bases between them. Germline assignment: CDR1 GTSNPN and CDR2 SVGIG (reference sequence). The CDR3 region has the DNA TGTGCCTGGAGTGGGGGGGGCAATCAGCCCCAGCATTTT. As protein: CAWSGGGNQPQHF.

This clonotype was picked up many times. V and J are TRBV28 and TRBJ2-1, with D perhaps matching TRBD2 (6 bases). V was shortened by 6 bases and J by 4 bases, with 19 bases between the two germline ends. The CDR3 runs to 16 residues. The germline V gene has CDR1 MDHEN and CDR2 SYDVKM. The CDR3 DNA is TGTGCCAGCAGCCCACTGTTGGGGACTGCTTACAATGAGCAGTTCTTC. It encodes CASSPLLGTAYNEQFF. The complete variable domain, with remaining parts taken from reference TRBV28 and TRBJ2-1, reads DVKVTQSSRYLVKRTGEKVFLECVQDMDHENMFWYRQDPGLGLRLIYFSYDVKMKEKGDIPEGYSVSREKKERFSLILESASTNQTSMYLCASSPLLGTAYNEQFFGPGTRLTVL.

In DNA, the CDR3 is TGCGCCAGCAGCGGTAGCCGGGCGCTTTGGAGCGAGCAGTACTTC. Amino acid sequence: CASSGSRALWSEQYF. The V gene is TRBV5-1, the J gene TRBJ2-7, with D unresolved. The CDR3 contains 15 residues. V lost 4 bases to trimming and J lost 6 bases, with 20 bases between them. Looked up from germline, CDR1 is SGHRS and CDR2 is YFSETQ.

This clonotype has at least ten counts. This chain uses TRBV2 with TRBJ2-2, with D perhaps matching TRBD2 (5 bases). Germline-derived CDR1 and CDR2 are SNHLY and FYNNEI. This CDR3 comprises 15 residues. V dropped 2 bases and J dropped 1 base, with 8 bases sitting between them. This CDR3 is CASSEQRENTGELFF. The CDR3 DNA reads as TGTGCCAGCAGTGAACAACGGGAGAACACCGGGGAGCTGTTTTTT.

This clonotype came up many times. The chain links TRBV5-5 to TRBJ1-2, with D possibly TRBD1 on 5 matching bases. Germline V gives CDR1 SGHKS, CDR2 YYEKEE (reference sequence). The CDR3 is made up of 14 amino acids. V was cut by 2 bases and J by 6 bases, with 14 bases left in between. Written as DNA, the CDR3 is TGTGCCAGCAGCTTCGGGACCGAAAAGGATGGCTACACCTTC. It translates to CASSFGTEKDGYTF.

The chain has TRBV6-1 and TRBJ2-4; no firm D call. V was trimmed by 3 bases and J by 0 bases, leaving 6 bases between them. There are 14 residues in the CDR3. Germline loops: CDR1 MNHNS, CDR2 SASEGT. CDR3 in amino acids: CASSDSLAKNIQYF. Here the CDR3 DNA reads TGTGCCAGCAGTGATTCCCTAGCCAAAAACATTCAGTACTTC.

This clonotype was seen ten or more times. The rearrangement joins TRBV20-1 to TRBJ2-7; D is possibly TRBD2 (5 bases). Germline CDR1 is DFQATT and CDR2 is SNEGSKA (reference sequence). CDR3 length equals 14 residues. The V end lost 6 bases, the J end lost 2 bases, and 17 bases lay between the germline ends. In DNA form, the CDR3 reads TGCAGTGCCAGCCCGGGAAATTTTGCCTACGAGCAGTACTTC. Residues: CSASPGNFAYEQYF.

The chain couples TRBV11-2 to TRBJ2-7; 8 nucleotides agree with TRBD1. V was pared by 4 bases and J by 8 bases, with 4 bases of the junction left unmatched. There are 12 residues in the CDR3. The germline CDR1 and CDR2 sequences are SGHAT and FQNNGV. The CDR3, as DNA: TGTGCCAGCAGCTCAGGACAGGGCAAGCAGTACTTC. Encoded protein: CASSSGQGKQYF.

In its sample, this clonotype was seen many times. The chain recombines TRBV16 with TRBJ1-5; D might be TRBD1 (5 bases). Germline V gene sequence: CDR1 KGHSY, CDR2 FQNENV. With 4 bases removed from V and 9 bases from J, the gap between germline ends came to 13 bases. This CDR3 contains 13 residues. The CDR3 loop is CASSPDSALPQHF. DNA for the CDR3: TGTGCCAGCAGCCCTGACAGCGCTTTGCCCCAGCATTTT.

This clonotype has ten or more counts. The chain joins TRBV7-2 to TRBJ2-3; D call uncertain. Germline CDR1 is SGHTA and CDR2 is FQGNSA. There are 15 residues in the CDR3. The V end lost 0 bases, the J end lost 10 bases, and 17 bases lay between the germline ends. The chain's CDR3 is CASSLAGTDGIAQYF. CDR3 nucleotides: TGTGCCAGCAGCTTAGCGGGAACGGACGGTATAGCGCAGTATTTT. Looking up the rest from reference TRBV7-2 and TRBJ2-3 gives the full variable domain: GAGVSQSPSNKVTEKGKDVELRCDPISGHTALYWYRQSLGQGLEFLIYFQGNSAPDKSGLPSDRFSAERTGGSVSTLTIQRTQQEDSAVYLCASSLAGTDGIAQYFGPGTRLTVL.

This clonotype was observed a few times. The CDR3 here is CASGPGELFF. DNA of the CDR3: TGTGCCAGTGGTCCCGGGGAGCTGTTTTTT. The chain recombines TRBV19 with TRBJ2-2, with D hard to call. V lost 8 bases to trimming and J lost 6 bases, with 4 bases between them. The germline gives CDR1 LNHDA, CDR2 SQIVND (reference sequence). The CDR3 has 10 residues.

The chain combines TRBV20-1 with TRBJ1-1, with a tentative D call TRBD1 (5 bases). Looked up from germline, CDR1 is DFQATT and CDR2 is SNEGSKA (reference sequence). The CDR3 spans 13 residues. Between the trimmed V and J ends, which lost 6 bases and 0 bases, there was a span of 11 bases. CDR3 coding DNA: TGCAGTGCCGCGGGACGGATGAACACTGAAGCTTTCTTT. It encodes CSAAGRMNTEAFF.

This clonotype was recorded at least ten times. CDR3 DNA sequence: TGCAGTGCTAATAGGCTAGCGGGTGCTAGCACAGATACGCAGTATTTT. Its translation is CSANRLAGASTDTQYF. The rearrangement joins TRBV20-1 to TRBJ2-3; 8 nucleotides align to TRBD2. Germline V gene sequence: CDR1 DFQATT, CDR2 SNEGSKA (reference sequence). The CDR3 is 16 residues long. J was trimmed by 0 bases and V by 4 bases; bases with no gene match: 9.

This clonotype was recorded at least ten times. The rearrangement uses TRBV20-1 and TRBJ2-3; TRBD2 matches at 7 bases. J gave up 2 bases and V 3 bases, and 8 bases lay outside the gene matches. Germline V gene data show CDR1 as DFQATT and CDR2 as SNEGSKA (reference sequence). The length of the CDR3 is 15 residues. CDR3 protein: CSASYAGAITDTQYF. The DNA of the CDR3 is TGCAGTGCTAGTTATGCGGGAGCCATCACAGATACGCAGTATTTT.

This clonotype was seen only a few times. This chain joins TRBV5-6 and TRBJ2-5, with TRBD1 matching over 8 bases. The CDR3 covers 13 residues. Germline V gene sequence: CDR1 SGHDT, CDR2 YYEEEE. The junction had 4 bases not matched to a gene; V was cut back by 4 bases and J by 5 bases. CDR3 coding DNA: TGTGCCAGCAGCCAGGGGGCCTGGGAGACCCAGTACTTC. Translation: CASSQGAWETQYF.

This clonotype was observed many times. The J gene is TRBJ1-5, the V gene TRBV6-2 or TRBV6-3; no firm D call. Germline assignment: CDR1 MNHEY and CDR2 SVGEGT. The CDR3 totals 15 residues. Trimming left V 2 bases short and J 5 bases short, with 13 bases between. CDR3 sequence: CASSYGPTQYQPQHF. The CDR3 nucleotides read TGTGCCAGCAGTTACGGTCCGACTCAGTATCAGCCCCAGCATTTT.